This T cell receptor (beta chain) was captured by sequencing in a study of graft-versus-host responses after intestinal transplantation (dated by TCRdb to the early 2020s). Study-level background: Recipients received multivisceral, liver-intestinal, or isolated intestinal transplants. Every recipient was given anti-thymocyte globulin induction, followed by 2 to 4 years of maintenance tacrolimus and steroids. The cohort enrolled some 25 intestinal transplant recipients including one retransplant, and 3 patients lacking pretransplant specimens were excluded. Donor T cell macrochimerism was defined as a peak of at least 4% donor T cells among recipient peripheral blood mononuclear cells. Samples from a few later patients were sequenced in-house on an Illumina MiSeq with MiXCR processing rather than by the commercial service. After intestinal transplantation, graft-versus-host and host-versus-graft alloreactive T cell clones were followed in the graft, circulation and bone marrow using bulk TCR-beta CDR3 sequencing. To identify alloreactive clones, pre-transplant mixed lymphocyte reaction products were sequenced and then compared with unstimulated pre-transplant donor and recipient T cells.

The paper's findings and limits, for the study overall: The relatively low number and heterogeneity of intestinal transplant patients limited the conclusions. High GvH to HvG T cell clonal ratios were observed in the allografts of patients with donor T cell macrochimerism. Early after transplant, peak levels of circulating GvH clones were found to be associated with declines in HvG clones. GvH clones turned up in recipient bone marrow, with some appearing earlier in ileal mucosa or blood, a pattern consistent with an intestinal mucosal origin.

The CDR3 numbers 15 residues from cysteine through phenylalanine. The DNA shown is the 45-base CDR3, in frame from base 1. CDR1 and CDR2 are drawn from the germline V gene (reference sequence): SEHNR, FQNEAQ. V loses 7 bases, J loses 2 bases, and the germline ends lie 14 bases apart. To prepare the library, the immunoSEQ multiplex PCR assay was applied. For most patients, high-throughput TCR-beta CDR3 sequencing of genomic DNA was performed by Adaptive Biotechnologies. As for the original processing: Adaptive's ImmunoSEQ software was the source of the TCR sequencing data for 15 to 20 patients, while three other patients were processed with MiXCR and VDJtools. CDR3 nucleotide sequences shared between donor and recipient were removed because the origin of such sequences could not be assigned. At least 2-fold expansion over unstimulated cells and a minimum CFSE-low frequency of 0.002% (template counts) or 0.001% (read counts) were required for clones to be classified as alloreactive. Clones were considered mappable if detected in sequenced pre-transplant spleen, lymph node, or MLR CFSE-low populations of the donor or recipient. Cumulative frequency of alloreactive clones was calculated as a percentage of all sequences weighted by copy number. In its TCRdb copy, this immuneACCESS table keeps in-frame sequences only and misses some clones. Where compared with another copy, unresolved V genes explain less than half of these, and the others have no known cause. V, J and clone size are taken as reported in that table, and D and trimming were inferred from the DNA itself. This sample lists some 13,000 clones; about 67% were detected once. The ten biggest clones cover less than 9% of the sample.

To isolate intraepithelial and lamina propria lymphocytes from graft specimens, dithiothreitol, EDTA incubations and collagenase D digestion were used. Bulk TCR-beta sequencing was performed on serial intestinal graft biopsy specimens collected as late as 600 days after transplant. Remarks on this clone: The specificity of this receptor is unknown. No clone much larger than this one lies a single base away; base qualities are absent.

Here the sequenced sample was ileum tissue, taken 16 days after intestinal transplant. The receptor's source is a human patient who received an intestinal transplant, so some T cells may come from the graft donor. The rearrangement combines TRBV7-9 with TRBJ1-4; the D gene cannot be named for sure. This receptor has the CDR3 CASTFNGLTNEKLFF. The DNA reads TGTGCCAGCACCTTTAACGGACTTACTAATGAAAAACTGTTTTTT.